This T cell receptor beta chain was recovered during a study of CD8 T cells in Susac syndrome. Germline V gene lookup returns CDR1 MNHNS and CDR2 SASEGT. The CDR3 runs to 14 residues. J was trimmed by 6 bases and V by 6 bases; bases with no gene match: 7. Reverse transcription used about 0.45 to 1 ug RNA and random hexamers. MiXCR, applied by TCRdb to the immunoSEQ multiplex PCR reads, yields one record per CDR3 protein. The table has 140,000 or so distinct CDR3 sequences, approximately 93% seen once; the top ten hold 0.075% to 0.09%. The rearrangement links TRBV6-1 to TRBJ2-1, with TRBD1 matching 8 bases. This TCR came from a human donor in good health. Sequenced sample: CD4+ T cells from PBMCs. The CDR3 spells CASSAGTGSNEQFF. The CDR3 DNA reads TGTGCCAGCAGCGCCGGGACAGGTAGCAATGAGCAGTTCTTC.